The 30 T cell receptor beta chains listed next were all sequenced from one sample in a study of regulatory T cells in long-lasting Graves disease (dated by TCRdb to about 2021). Preparation of the library involved multiplex PCR. The listed sequencing device is Illumina HiSeq 4000. iRepertoire HTBI primers and Arm-PCR amplification of CDR3 regions were used to construct TCR beta libraries. Clones were called with MiXCR by TCRdb after fastp trimmed the public reads at Q25, and only in-frame beta chains were retained. All rows with the same CDR3 protein become a single entry with the most common DNA and genes. The sample records roughly 380,000 distinct CDR3 sequences, over 15% of which are singletons. Approximately 30% of the sample is in the top ten clones. This specimen's time point label, per the study, means: newly diagnosed GD, antithyroid drugs for less than 3 months. RNA was extracted from PBMCs in TRIzol for both TCR sequencing and RNA sequencing.

The same data also went into a second study, on T cells in Graves' hyperthyroidism and ophthalmopathy.

The input for sequencing was peripheral blood mononuclear cells (PBMCs), taken at new diagnosis, from a patient treated with antithyroid drugs. Receptor source: a middle-aged man with Graves disease. Donor details come from another sample of the same person, matched by shared clones.

In its sample, this clonotype was seen many times. The chain joins TRBV5-1 to TRBJ2-2, with 13 bases identical to TRBD2. Germline CDR1 and CDR2: SGHRS and YFSETQ. V trimming: 3 bases; J trimming: 0 bases; junction bases outside the gene matches: 2. The CDR3 is 17 amino acids. The CDR3 sequence is CASSSTSGGANTGELFF. DNA for the CDR3: TGCGCCAGCAGCTCCACTAGCGGGGGGGCGAACACCGGGGAGCTGTTTTTT. The complete variable domain, with remaining parts taken from reference TRBV5-1 and TRBJ2-2, reads KAGVTQTPRYLIKTRGQQVTLSCSPISGHRSVSWYQQTPGQGLQFLFEYFSETQRNKGNFPGRFSGRQFSNSRSEMNVSTLELGDSALYLCASSSTSGGANTGELFFGEGSRLTVL.

This clonotype was seen repeatedly, ten times or more. The rearrangement uses TRBV28 and TRBJ1-5; 7 nucleotides align to TRBD1. Germline CDR1 MDHEN, CDR2 SYDVKM. Losses at the gene ends were 6 bases for V and 0 bases for J; bases not matched to a gene: 8. The CDR3 runs to 16 residues. CDR3 DNA sequence: TGTGCCAGCAGATCAGGGGGTCGGGGTAGCAATCAGCCCCAGCATTTT. Protein product: CASRSGGRGSNQPQHF. Supplemented by reference TRBV28 and TRBJ1-5, the full variable domain reads DVKVTQSSRYLVKRTGEKVFLECVQDMDHENMFWYRQDPGLGLRLIYFSYDVKMKEKGDIPEGYSVSREKKERFSLILESASTNQTSMYLCASRSGGRGSNQPQHFGDGTRLSIL.

In this sample, this clonotype turned up many times. This chain uses TRBV6-1 with TRBJ2-1; D is unclear. CDR1 is MNHNS, CDR2 SASEGT, per germline. The ends were cut back, 10 bases at V and 2 bases at J, with 18 bases in the middle. The CDR3 totals 15 residues. The DNA of the CDR3 is TGTGCCACCTCTAGTCTTTCGTCTACCTACAATGAGCAGTTCTTC. Protein: CATSSLSSTYNEQFF.

This clonotype was detected many times. The rearrangement joins TRBV28 to TRBJ1-3, with a tentative D call TRBD1 (5 bases). Germline V lookup: CDR1 MDHEN, CDR2 SYDVKM. The CDR3 spans 14 residues. V dropped 3 bases and J dropped 3 bases, with 9 bases sitting between them. Here the CDR3 reads CASSFRRGGNTIYF. In DNA form, the CDR3 reads TGTGCCAGCAGTTTCAGGAGGGGTGGAAACACCATATATTTT.

In this sample, this clonotype turned up many times. The chain combines TRBV2 with TRBJ2-3; the match to TRBD1 covers 7 bases. V was pared by 4 bases and J by 10 bases, with 2 bases of the junction left unmatched. Per the germline V gene, CDR1 is SNHLY and CDR2 is FYNNEI. CDR3 length equals 11 residues. Here the CDR3 reads CASSAQGSQYF. The CDR3 nucleotides are TGTGCCAGCAGTGCACAGGGGTCGCAGTATTTT.

This clonotype was observed many times. The chain links TRBV5-1 to TRBJ1-1; 9 positions match TRBD1. This CDR3 is built from 15 residues. The germline gives CDR1 SGHRS, CDR2 YFSETQ. Losses at the gene ends were 1 base for V and 1 base for J; bases not matched to a gene: 2. The CDR3 protein is CASSLLDRGNTEAFF. DNA for the CDR3: TGCGCCAGCAGCTTGTTGGACAGGGGGAACACTGAAGCTTTCTTT.

The CDR3 DNA follows: TGCAGTGCTAGAGGTGGCCAGCGGGGGTTGATAAGCTCCTACAATGAGCAGTTCTTC. It translates to CSARGGQRGLISSYNEQFF. This chain joins TRBV20-1 and TRBJ2-1, with 8 bases that match TRBD2. V was clipped by 1 base and J by 0 bases; unmatched bases: 14. The CDR3 runs 19 residues. CDR1 DFQATT and CDR2 SNEGSKA come from the germline V gene (reference sequence).

This clonotype appeared many times. The rearrangement joins TRBV7-8 to TRBJ2-7; no clear D. Deletions cut 0 bases from V and 3 bases from J, with 12 bases between. CDR3 size: 15 residues. Germline CDR1 reads SGHVS; CDR2 reads FQNEAQ. CDR3: CASSLAVSRIYEQYF. DNA of the CDR3: TGTGCCAGCAGCTTAGCGGTTTCTAGAATCTACGAGCAGTACTTC. The variable domain in full, completed from reference TRBV7-8 and TRBJ2-7, reads GAGVSQSPRYKVAKRGQDVALRCDPISGHVSLFWYQQALGQGPEFLTYFQNEAQLDKSGLPSDRFFAERPEGSVSTLKIQRTQQEDSAVYLCASSLAVSRIYEQYFGPGTRLTVT.

In its sample, this clonotype was seen a few times. The chain combines TRBV9 with TRBJ1-3, with 8 bases identical to TRBD1. Germline V gene sequence: CDR1 SGDLS, CDR2 YYNGEE. V lost 2 bases, J lost 4 bases, and 2 bases stayed unmatched. The CDR3 has 14 amino acids. CDR3 nucleotides: TGTGCCAGCAGCGTGACAGGGGTCGGAAACACCATATATTTT. Translated, it gives CASSVTGVGNTIYF.

CDR3: CASSQSDRRNTEAFF. The CDR3 bases are TGTGCCAGCAGCCAATCCGACAGGCGGAACACTGAAGCTTTCTTT. The V call is TRBV4-2, the J call TRBJ1-1; D is possibly TRBD1 (6 bases). From germline, CDR1 is LGHNA and CDR2 YNFKEQ. The CDR3 is 15 amino acids. V lost 2 bases to trimming and J lost 1 base, with 11 bases between them.

The CDR3 region has the DNA TGCGCCAGCAGTTGGGGACAGCCCGGGGTCACAGATACGCAGTATTTT. Translated: CASSWGQPGVTDTQYF. The chain employs TRBV5-1 and TRBJ2-3, with 7 bases aligning to TRBD1. V shed 5 bases, J shed 2 bases, and the junction held 11 bases outside the gene matches. Germline V gives CDR1 SGHRS, CDR2 YFSETQ. The CDR3 contains 16 residues.

This clonotype was observed many times. This chain uses TRBV19 with TRBJ2-1, with no clear D. Germline values: CDR1 LNHDA, CDR2 SQIVND (reference sequence). The germline V and J ends were trimmed by 5 bases and 10 bases, with 18 bases remaining between them. This CDR3 has 14 amino acids. The CDR3 DNA reads as TGTGCCAGTAGTCCGAGAGTCCAGAATCACGAGCAGTTCTTC. Translated, it gives CASSPRVQNHEQFF.

The chain recombines TRBV7-2 with TRBJ2-7; 10 bases line up with TRBD1. Germline V lookup: CDR1 SGHTA, CDR2 FQGNSA. The V gene end was trimmed by 4 bases and the J gene end by 5 bases; junction bases not matched to a gene: 8. The CDR3 covers 15 residues. CDR3 nucleotides: TGTGCCAGCAGCTCGTCCGGGACAGGGGTTAACGAGCAGTACTTC. Translating it yields CASSSSGTGVNEQYF.

Ten or more counts support this clonotype. CDR3 coding DNA: TGCAGCGCGAGAAGACAGGGAGGCACCGGGGAGCTGTTTTTT. Amino acids: CSARRQGGTGELFF. This chain uses TRBV29-1 with TRBJ2-2; D might be TRBD1 (7 bases). The germline V gene has CDR1 SQVTM and CDR2 ANQGSEA. V was pared by 7 bases and J by 4 bases, with 16 bases between. The CDR3 loop spans 14 amino acids.

This clonotype has at least ten counts. The chain employs TRBV18 and TRBJ1-2; possibly TRBD1 for D (5 bases). From germline, CDR1 is KGHSH and CDR2 LQKENI. The CDR3 runs 15 residues. With 1 base removed from V and 4 bases from J, the gap between germline ends came to 13 bases. This CDR3 reads CASSPQDGHVYGYTF. The CDR3 DNA follows: TGTGCCAGCTCACCACAGGATGGACACGTCTATGGCTACACCTTC.

The CDR3: CASSFERELGNQPQHF. DNA for the CDR3: TGTGCCAGCAGCTTCGAAAGGGAACTAGGCAATCAGCCCCAGCATTTT. The gene calls are TRBV11-3 and TRBJ1-5; D remains ambiguous. The CDR3 has 16 amino acids. Germline assignment: CDR1 SGHNT and CDR2 YENEEA. The germline V and J ends were trimmed by 3 bases and 2 bases, with 14 bases remaining between them.

At least ten counts were recorded for this clonotype. The rearrangement uses TRBV2 and TRBJ1-1; D call uncertain. The germline CDR1 and CDR2 sequences are SNHLY and FYNNEI. This CDR3 contains 14 residues. Trimming stripped 5 bases from V and 1 base from J, with 11 bases between. CDR3 sequence (DNA): TGTGCCAGCAGTAAGGAGCGAGAGAACACTGAAGCTTTCTTT. This translates into CASSKERENTEAFF.

V usage is TRBV19 and J usage is TRBJ1-5, with D tentatively TRBD1 (5 bases). Germline values: CDR1 LNHDA, CDR2 SQIVND (reference sequence). V shed 9 bases and J shed 7 bases, with 22 bases lying between them. This CDR3 has 15 residues. The CDR3 sequence: CASSPRGRGRQPQHF. In DNA form, the CDR3 reads TGTGCCAGCAGTCCTCGAGGGCGGGGACGGCAGCCCCAGCATTTT. The whole variable domain, remainder taken from reference TRBV19 and TRBJ1-5, is DGGITQSPKYLFRKEGQNVTLSCEQNLNHDAMYWYRQDPGQGLRLIYYSQIVNDFQKGDIAEGYSVSREKKESFPLTVTSAQKNPTAFYLCASSPRGRGRQPQHFGDGTRLSIL.

This clonotype was counted at least ten times. This sequence joins TRBV18 and TRBJ2-1; TRBD2 agrees at 9 bases. In germline, CDR1 is KGHSH, CDR2 LQKENI. V trimming: 3 bases; J trimming: 8 bases; junction bases outside the gene matches: 11. The length of the CDR3 is 16 residues. CDR3 sequence reads: CASSPDGGGGAYEQFF. The CDR3 nucleotides read TGTGCCAGCTCACCGGACGGAGGCGGGGGGGCCTATGAGCAGTTCTTC.

This clonotype was detected ten times or more. The chain joins TRBV5-4 to TRBJ1-2; D uncertain. CDR1 is SGHNT and CDR2 is YYREEE in the germline V gene (reference sequence). This CDR3 is 13 amino acids long. Between the trimmed V and J ends, which lost 1 base and 4 bases, there was a span of 8 bases. CDR3 coding DNA: TGTGCCAGCAGCTTGAGACGGACCTATGGCTACACCTTC. This codes for CASSLRRTYGYTF.

At least ten counts were recorded for this clonotype. The chain combines TRBV7-2 with TRBJ1-5; the match to TRBD1 covers 8 bases. Germline V CDR1 and CDR2: SGHTA, FQGNSA. The CDR3 runs to 15 residues. V gave up 3 bases and J gave up 4 bases; unmatched junction bases: 5. CDR3 nucleotide sequence: TGTGCCAGCAGCTTGGCGACAGGGGCAAATCAGCCCCAGCATTTT. Amino acid sequence: CASSLATGANQPQHF.

Comments on this clonotype: This may be a read error: a much more frequent sequence differs by one nucleotide. V and J are TRBV5-1 and TRBJ2-5, with D tentatively TRBD2 (6 bases). V was cut by 6 bases and J by 1 base, with 28 bases left in between. The CDR3 totals 19 residues. CDR1 is SGHRS, CDR2 YFSETQ, per germline. The CDR3 DNA follows: TGCGCCAGCAACCCCTTAGGGAGGAACGGCAGCAAAATCCAAGAGACCCAGTACTTC. Protein product: CASNPLGRNGSKIQETQYF.

The rearrangement links TRBV4-1 to TRBJ2-4; the D is unclear. With 2 bases removed from V and 0 bases from J, the gap between germline ends came to 8 bases. The CDR3 loop spans 15 amino acids. In germline, CDR1 is MGHRA, CDR2 YSYEKL. The CDR3 is CASSQSVLAKNIQYF. DNA for the CDR3: TGCGCCAGCAGCCAAAGTGTCTTAGCCAAAAACATTCAGTACTTC.

This CDR3 reads CASSPGLAGGKEALDNEQYF. The CDR3 coding sequence is TGTGCCAGCAGCCCGGGACTAGCGGGGGGCAAAGAGGCCCTCGACAACGAGCAGTACTTC. The J gene is TRBJ2-7, the V gene TRBV28, with 15 bases matching TRBD2. This CDR3 contains 20 residues. Germline CDR1 MDHEN, CDR2 SYDVKM. J was trimmed by 5 bases and V by 6 bases; bases with no gene match: 20.

This clonotype was recorded at least ten times. V is TRBV6-1 and J is TRBJ2-7; the match to TRBD2 covers 7 bases. This CDR3 has 14 residues. V lost 8 bases, J lost 0 bases, and 7 bases stayed unmatched. Germline V gene data show CDR1 as MNHNS and CDR2 as SASEGT. CDR3 loop: CASAGLGSSYEQYF. The CDR3 DNA follows: TGTGCCAGCGCTGGACTAGGGAGCTCCTACGAGCAGTACTTC.

This clonotype turned up a few times. The V gene is TRBV29-1, the J gene TRBJ2-4, with 16 bases that match TRBD2. Germline V gene data show CDR1 as SQVTM and CDR2 as ANQGSEA. This CDR3 region has 16 residues. V shed 1 base, J shed 8 bases, and the junction held 5 bases outside the gene matches. The CDR3 region is CSVEGGTSGGADIQYF. The CDR3, as DNA: TGCAGCGTTGAAGGAGGGACTAGCGGGGGGGCGGACATTCAGTACTTC.

In regard to this clonotype: One end of the junction does not line up with germline, which may come from a read error. The V and J genes are TRBV5-1 and TRBJ1-5; D is uncertain. CDR1 SGHRS and CDR2 YFSETQ come from the germline V gene. This CDR3 is 14 amino acids long. CDR3 protein: CASSSGIRNQPQHF. CDR3 nucleotides: TGTGCCAGCAGCTCCGGGATCCGCAATCAGCCCCAGCATTTT.

Ten or more counts support this clonotype. V and J are TRBV11-3 and TRBJ2-7; D possibly corresponds to TRBD2 (6 bases). V lost 0 bases and J lost 7, with 7 bases in between. The germline CDR1 and CDR2 sequences are SGHNT and YENEEA. The length of the CDR3 is 12 residues. The CDR3 DNA reads TGTGCCAGCAGCTTAGATCGGGGGGAGCAGTACTTC. It yields the protein CASSLDRGEQYF.

This clonotype was detected many times. The chain is built from TRBV2 and TRBJ1-5; 7 bases are a match to TRBD1. The CDR3 is 16 residues long. Trimming at V came to 6 bases and at J to 2 bases, leaving 10 bases not matched to a gene. Germline V CDR1 and CDR2: SNHLY, FYNNEI. CDR3 sequence: CASRPKGGFGNQPQHF. CDR3 nucleotides: TGTGCCAGCAGACCTAAAGGGGGCTTTGGCAATCAGCCCCAGCATTTT.

This clonotype was seen ten or more times. The chain has TRBV2 and TRBJ1-4, with D unresolved. This CDR3 contains 13 residues. CDR1 is SNHLY and CDR2 is FYNNEI in the germline V gene. Trimming pared 2 bases from V and 3 bases from J, leaving 4 bases between. The CDR3 spells CASSEYANEKLFF. CDR3 DNA sequence: TGTGCCAGCAGTGAATATGCTAATGAAAAACTGTTTTTT.